The T cell receptor (beta chain) under discussion was sequenced for a study of vaccination and CD4 T cells after COVID-19 (dated by TCRdb to between 2021 and 2024). As for the study more broadly: SARS-CoV-2 positivity had been established in the convalescent patients by nasal swab PCR, and mild disease was recorded in several of these patients and severe disease in one. In control cultures, a CEFX viral epitope pool was used as positive control, an HIV-1 Nef peptide pool was used as negative control, or no peptide was added. In 10 COVID-19 convalescent patients and a few infection-naive healthy vaccine recipients, researchers compared the spike-specific CD4+ TCR repertoire from before mRNA vaccination with the repertoire from after. The time from the second vaccine dose to post-vaccine blood sampling had a median of roughly 77 days and ranged from about 12 to 241 days. Overlapping spike peptide pools from SARS-CoV-2 and from the common cold coronaviruses HCoV-NL63, HCoV-OC43 and HCoV-229E were used as culture stimuli. Participants received two doses of either the Pfizer-BioNTech BNT162b2 vaccine (n=8) or the Moderna mRNA-1273 vaccine (n=2). Post-COVID blood samples were collected from convalescent patients a median of around 100 days after diagnosis, with a range of about 35 to 180 days. The convalescent cohort included six males and four females, with two Hispanic individuals, seven Caucasians, two Asians and one multiracial person.

Note on this clonotype: Its antigen is currently not known. The junction shows a germline mismatch at one end, possibly a read error.

Per the publication, the treatment or condition label means: approximately 11-day PBMC culture with coronavirus spike peptide pools or control peptides (ViraFEST assay). To expand antigen-specific T cells with peptide pools and then pick out the expanded clonotypes through TCR sequencing, the study relied on the ViraFEST assay. The positive SARS-CoV-2 PCR tests of the convalescent patients were dated from March to December 2020, before the Alpha, Beta and Delta variants emerged in the United States. Each well held approximately 2 million PBMCs cultured in IMDM containing around 5% human AB serum and around 10 IU/ml IL-2, with around 9.7 ug/ml peptide pools added. Half of the culture medium was replaced with fresh IL-2-containing medium on days 3 and 7. Once the cells had been in culture for roughly 10 days, the EasySep CD4+ T cell isolation kit was used to isolate CD4+ T cells by negative selection. PBMCs were separated from whole blood using Ficoll-Paque Plus gradient centrifugation and then either used fresh or cryopreserved at -140C. Each culture condition was generally run in triplicate wells.

Inclusive of the bounding cysteine and phenylalanine, the CDR3 is 16 residues long. The retained sequence is limited to the CDR3, 48 bases, with the frame set at the first base. Based on the germline V gene, the CDR1 and CDR2 sequences are MNHNS and SASEGT. The library was made by PCR. TCR sequencing of DNA from cultured CD4+ T cells used the Oncomine TCR Beta short-read assay at the Johns Hopkins FTIC core. The QIAamp micro DNA kit was used to extract genomic DNA from the cultured CD4+ T cells. The Oncomine TCR Beta libraries from cultured CD4+ T cells were pooled using unique dual indexes and then sequenced on an Illumina iSeq 100. Under the source paper's analysis protocol: Non-productive sequences were removed, and CDR3s that did not start with C, did not end with F or W, or were shorter than 7 amino acids were discarded. Antigen-specific clonotypes were identified with the MANAFEST web application by comparing peptide-stimulated wells with reference and other culture wells. Positive clones required FDR below 0.05, an odds ratio above 5, and productive frequency above 0.1% in at least two of three replicate wells. Clonotypes that were significantly expanded in both SARS-CoV-2 spike wells and at least one common cold coronavirus spike condition were defined as cross-reactive. Using R version 3.6.1, CDR3 homology was evaluated through Levenshtein distances (stringdist) along with unrooted phylogenetic trees (ape). TCRdb trimmed the raw reads at Q25, called clones with MiXCR and kept productive beta chains. Under each unique CDR3 protein, matching rows form one entry showing the most common genes and DNA. It is TCRdb's table, rather than the study itself, that gives the V and J calls and clone size. This sample is represented by about 20,000 distinct CDR3 sequences; 44% of them were singletons. The ten top clones hold roughly 27% of the sample.

Findings and caveats that apply to the study as a whole: The median count of SARS-CoV-2-reactive clonotypes went up from 20 to 25 after infection to 38 after vaccination, although the change was not significant. In convalescent patients, a median about 86% of post-vaccine SARS-CoV-2-reactive clones were detected only after vaccination, suggesting vaccine-specific priming. The number of convalescent patients in the study was relatively small, and the study did not examine early timepoints following natural infection. In convalescent patients, nearly all vaccine-specific clones (304 of 307) were found to be mono-reactive for SARS-CoV-2 spike rather than cross-reactive with common cold coronaviruses.

Recombination joined TRBV6-1 with TRBJ2-3; 7 of the junction bases match TRBD2. The TCR originated in a human donor who had recovered from COVID-19. This specimen was CD4+ T cells from blood, cultured in vitro, taken before SARS-CoV-2 vaccination. CDR3 loop: CASSRLGSGITDTQYF. At the DNA level, the sequence is TGTGCCAGCAGCCGGCTGGGGAGCGGGATTACAGATACGCAGTATTTC.